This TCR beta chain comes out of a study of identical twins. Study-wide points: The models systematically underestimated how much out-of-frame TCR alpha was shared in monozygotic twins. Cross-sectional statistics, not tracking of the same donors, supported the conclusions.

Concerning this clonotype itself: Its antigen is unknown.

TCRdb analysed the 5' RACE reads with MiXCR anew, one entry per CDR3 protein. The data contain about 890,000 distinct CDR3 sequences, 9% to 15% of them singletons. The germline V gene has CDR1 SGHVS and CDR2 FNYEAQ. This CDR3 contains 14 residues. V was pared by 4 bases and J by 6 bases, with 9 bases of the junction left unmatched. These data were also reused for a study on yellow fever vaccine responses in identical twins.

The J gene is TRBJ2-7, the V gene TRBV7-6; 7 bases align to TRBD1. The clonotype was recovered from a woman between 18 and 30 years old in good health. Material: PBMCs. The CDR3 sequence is CASSSGGSLGEQYF. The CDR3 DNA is TGTGCCAGCAGCTCAGGGGGATCCCTGGGCGAGCAGTACTTC. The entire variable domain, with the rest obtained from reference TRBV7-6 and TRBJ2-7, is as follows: GAGVSQSPRYKVTKRGQDVALRCDPISGHVSLYWYRQALGQGPEFLTYFNYEAQQDKSGLPNDRFSAERPEGSISTLTIQRTEQRDSAMYRCASSSGGSLGEQYFGPGTRLTVT.